This T cell receptor (beta chain) was sequenced for a study of blood T cells in healthy people across ages (dated by TCRdb to 2014 to 2015). Looking at the study overall: Template switching captured roughly one uniquely barcoded TCR beta cDNA molecule per two T cells in model experiments. To avoid experimental bias, donors of different ages were randomly spread across the sequencing lanes. Two additional independent replicas of 1 million unique cDNA reads from the same blood draw were analyzed for two donors (one aged 18 to 30 and one aged 80 or older). The donors were divided into four age groups: young (average approximately 15 years), middle-aged (under 40), aged (around 59) and long-lived (roughly 88). To track age-related changes in TCR beta repertoire diversity, the study relied on deep sequencing normalized with unique cDNA molecular identifiers. Study-level results and caveats: Compared with the aged group, more naive CD4+ T cells, fewer expanded clones and increased TCR diversity were shown by the long-lived group, suggesting age selection. Donor CMV infection status was unknown, potentially confounding age-related changes in expanded clonotypes. Estimates of total diversity based on one million sequenced T cells were regarded as lower bounds and as underestimates. Conclusive comparison of naive and antigen-experienced compartments was prevented by the profiling of bulk unsorted PBMCs. Observed TCR beta diversity per million T cells fell roughly linearly with age, and a significant reduction was already apparent by age around 36. Observed TCR beta diversity correlated strongly with the percentage of naive T cells measured by flow cytometry.

The CDR3 measures 11 amino acids from cysteine to phenylalanine. Only the CDR3 portion is preserved as DNA: 33 bases, with reading frame beginning at the first base. The CDR1 and CDR2 encoded by the germline V gene (reference sequence) are DFQATT and SNEGSKA. Between the V and J ends, shortened by 7 bases and 0 bases respectively, the junction contains 6 bases. The approximately 39 donors, aged about 6 to 100 years, were systemically healthy Caucasian individuals from Russia. Around 10 milliliters of peripheral blood were collected from each donor into EDTA-treated Vacutainer tubes. Ficoll-Paque density-gradient centrifugation was used to isolate PBMCs, with at least 6.5 million obtained per sample. Trizol reagent was used to extract total RNA from the PBMCs, yielding at least 6 micrograms per sample. For every donor, flow cytometry on a PBMC aliquot measured the percentage of naive CD45RAhigh/CD27high T cells.

In the case of this clonotype: Its antigen target is currently unknown. No quality values exist for individual bases; no much larger clone is one base distant.

Library preparation employed 5' RACE. The sequencer listed for this sample is Illumina HiSeq 2500. A second about 7 to 12 cycle PCR used a sample-barcoded 5' primer and a J-beta primer mix. A unique molecular identifier was introduced onto each TCR beta cDNA molecule by a template-switch 5' adaptor carrying 12 random nucleotides. At least 2.5 million CDR3-containing paired-end reads were obtained from each sample. First-strand cDNA was synthesized from all RNA with the Mint cDNA synthesis kit, primed by a TRBC-specific oligonucleotide. Following uracil-DNA glycosylase treatment, all cDNA underwent a first 18-cycle PCR with the universal primers M1SS and BC2_uni_R. Per the original workflow: For normalization, 1 million high-quality reads, each with a distinct molecular identifier, were randomly selected from each sample. Reads with shared molecular identifiers were discarded instead of being binned into consensus sequences. MiTCR, set to a Q25 quality threshold and the strictest error-elimination algorithm, was used for CDR3 identification, clonotype clustering and error correction. A nonparametric unseen species model with Euler transformation was used to estimate lower-bound total TCR beta diversity. TCRdb cleaned the public reads at Q25 with fastp, built clones with MiXCR and kept in-frame beta chains. Each entry is one CDR3 protein sequence, shown with its most common DNA and genes. The V and J calls come from TCRdb's annotation, not from the publication. The sample includes hundreds of thousands of distinct CDR3 sequences, with approximately 60% observed a single time. In total, the top ten clones hold about 26% of the sample.

Rearrangement joined TRBV20-1 to TRBJ2-5, with the D gene not clear enough to name. The material sequenced was blood. The TCR originated in a man in his forties in good health. The CDR3 region: CSVEHQETQYF. DNA sequence: TGCAGTGTAGAACACCAAGAGACCCAGTACTTC.